The 30 T cell receptor beta chains listed next were all sequenced from one sample in a study of shared clonotypes between healthy human individuals. Terminally differentiated effector memory CD45RA+ cells were excluded from the naive CD8 cells, which were CD45RO-negative and positively selected for CCR7. Sequenced by immunoSEQ multiplex PCR; TCRdb stores in-frame clones only, minus some. Among 630,000 or so clones listed, 95% to 98% were seen once. The sequenced sample was naive CD8+ T cells sorted from blood. Receptors originate from a man aged 30 to 39 in good health.

In its sample, this clone was seen once. The chain has TRBV2 and TRBJ2-1; perhaps TRBD2 as D (5 bases). V lost 7 bases, J lost 6 bases, and 7 bases lay in between. The CDR3 spans 11 residues. Germline CDR1 reads SNHLY; CDR2 reads FYNNEI. This CDR3 is CASKGGNEQFF. CDR3 nucleotide sequence: TGTGCCAGCAAAGGAGGCAATGAGCAGTTCTTC.

The chain is built from TRBV9 and TRBJ2-7, with 7 bases that match TRBD1. The CDR3 loop spans 15 amino acids. V lost 1 base to trimming and J lost 4 bases; unmatched junction nucleotides: 8. Germline-derived CDR1 and CDR2 are SGDLS and YYNGEE. The CDR3 is CASSVTGTVGYEQYF. CDR3 bases: TGTGCCAGCAGCGTAACCGGGACAGTTGGTTACGAGCAGTACTTC.

The rearrangement joins TRBV28 to TRBJ2-3; 10 bases match TRBD2. The CDR3 is made up of 17 amino acids. V lost 4 bases and J lost 4; bases outside the gene matches: 11. CDR1 is MDHEN, CDR2 SYDVKM, per germline. In DNA form, the CDR3 reads TGTGCCAGCAGTTATCGGGCTAGCGGGAGAATCTCAGATACGCAGTATTTT. The encoded protein is CASSYRASGRISDTQYF.

Worth noting for this clone: At the DNA level, this CDR3 is encoded by other sequences in the same sample as well. The V gene is TRBV27, the J gene TRBJ2-6, with no clear D. Per the germline V gene, CDR1 is MNHEY and CDR2 is SMNVEV (reference sequence). The CDR3 spans 13 residues. V lost 6 bases and J 0 bases, leaving 3 bases between the germline ends. The CDR3 sequence is CASSYSGANVLTF. The DNA of the CDR3 is TGTGCCAGCAGCTACTCTGGGGCCAACGTCCTGACTTTC.

This rearrangement joins TRBV28 to TRBJ2-1, with 14 bases lining up with TRBD2. Per germline, CDR1 MDHEN and CDR2 SYDVKM. After removal of 6 bases from V and 10 bases from J, the junction contained 14 bases not matched to a gene. The CDR3 covers 17 residues. CDR3 amino acids: CASSIRPGLAGEREQFF. CDR3 coding DNA: TGTGCCAGCAGCATTCGCCCGGGACTAGCGGGAGAAAGGGAGCAGTTCTTC.

V is TRBV9 and J is TRBJ1-4; no reliable D call. This CDR3 contains 16 residues. Per germline, CDR1 SGDLS and CDR2 YYNGEE. The V gene lost 4 bases and the J gene lost 0 bases, with 13 bases spanning the gap. The CDR3 sequence: CASSPSGGSTNEKLFF. The CDR3 DNA is TGTGCCAGCAGCCCCTCGGGAGGATCAACTAATGAAAAACTGTTTTTT.

About this clone itself: In the same sample, other DNA sequences code for this CDR3. The V and J genes are TRBV29-1 and TRBJ1-1; D is undetermined. The CDR3 runs to 11 residues. Germline V lookup: CDR1 SQVTM, CDR2 ANQGSEA. V lost 3 bases and J 1 base, leaving 3 bases between the germline ends. CDR3 nucleotide sequence: TGCAGCGTTGAGGGGAACACTGAAGCTTTCTTT. This codes for CSVEGNTEAFF.

The chain carries TRBV29-1 and TRBJ1-2, with D maybe TRBD1 (6 bases). CDR3 length: 15 residues. Germline CDR1 reads SQVTM; CDR2 reads ANQGSEA. The ends were cut back, 8 bases at V and 4 bases at J, with 23 bases in the middle. In DNA form, the CDR3 reads TGCAGCACCCGTAGGACAGATAACTCTGGCTATGGCTACACCTTC. It encodes CSTRRTDNSGYGYTF.

The J gene is TRBJ2-7, the V gene TRBV11-2, with D perhaps assigned TRBD1 or TRBD2 (5 bases each). The CDR3 length is 14 residues. CDR1 is SGHAT and CDR2 is FQNNGV in the germline V gene. The germline V and J ends were trimmed by 7 bases and 3 bases, with 16 bases remaining between them. The DNA of the CDR3 is TGTGCCAGCACCCATGTGGGACCGTACTACGAGCAGTACTTC. Translation: CASTHVGPYYEQYF.

The V call is TRBV15, the J call TRBJ2-7, with TRBD2 matching 7 bases. Germline-derived CDR1 and CDR2 are LNHNV and YYDKDF (reference sequence). CDR3 length: 15 amino acids. The ends lost 2 bases at V and 7 bases at J; junction bases unmatched: 11. This CDR3 reads CATSRLRGTTGEQYF. CDR3 bases: TGTGCCACCAGCAGACTTAGAGGGACTACTGGGGAGCAGTACTTC. The whole variable domain, filled in from reference TRBV15 and TRBJ2-7, reads DAMVIQNPRYQVTQFGKPVTLSCSQTLNHNVMYWYQQKSSQAPKLLFHYYDKDFNNEADTPDNFQSRRPNTSFCFLDIRSPGLGDTAMYLCATSRLRGTTGEQYFGPGTRLTVT.

CDR3 bases: TGTGCCAGCAGTCAACTAGGAAGGGACACCGGGGAGCTGTTTTTT. It yields the protein CASSQLGRDTGELFF. The rearrangement links TRBV27 to TRBJ2-2, with D perhaps matching TRBD2 (5 bases). The germline V gene has CDR1 MNHEY and CDR2 SMNVEV (reference sequence). Between the trimmed V and J ends, which lost 5 bases and 3 bases, there was a span of 13 bases. This CDR3 has 15 amino acids.

This clone was picked up one time. The genes are TRBV2 and TRBJ1-5; the match to TRBD1 covers 7 bases. Germline V gene data show CDR1 as SNHLY and CDR2 as FYNNEI. The V gene end was trimmed by 4 bases and the J gene end by 3 bases; junction bases not matched to a gene: 3. CDR3 length equals 14 residues. CDR3 region: CASSVGQINQPQHF. In DNA form, the CDR3 reads TGTGCCAGCAGTGTGGGACAGATCAATCAGCCCCAGCATTTT.

The V and J genes are TRBV5-1 and TRBJ2-1; 8 positions match TRBD1. Germline lookup yields CDR1 SGHRS and CDR2 YFSETQ. J gave up 8 bases and V 0 bases, and 7 bases lay outside the gene matches. The CDR3 runs 15 residues. CDR3 in amino acids: CASSLVGQGAHEQFF. The CDR3 DNA follows: TGCGCCAGCAGCTTGGTTGGCCAGGGGGCTCATGAGCAGTTCTTC.

The chain carries TRBV12-5 and TRBJ2-3; D possibly uses TRBD1 or TRBD2 (5 bases each). The V gene's germline CDR1 is LGHNT and CDR2 FRNRAP. Between the trimmed V and J ends, which lost 5 bases and 7 bases, there was a span of 19 bases. This CDR3 is 15 amino acids long. This chain's CDR3 is CASGTPGALVYTQYF. In DNA form, the CDR3 reads TGTGCTAGTGGTACCCCCGGGGCCCTTGTCTATACGCAGTATTTT. The whole variable domain, filled in from reference TRBV12-5 and TRBJ2-3, reads DARVTQTPRHKVTEMGQEVTMRCQPILGHNTVFWYRQTMMQGLELLAYFRNRAPLDDSGMPKDRFSAEMPDATLATLKIQPSEPRDSAVYFCASGTPGALVYTQYFGPGTRLTVL.

To note about this clone: This sample also contains other DNA sequences that code for the same CDR3. The V call is TRBV13, the J call TRBJ2-7, with D possibly TRBD1 on 5 matching bases. The ends were cut back, 2 bases at V and 3 bases at J, with 8 bases in the middle. The CDR3 contains 13 residues. Germline CDR1 is PRHDT and CDR2 is FYEKMQ (reference sequence). As DNA, the CDR3 is TGTGCCAGCAGCTTACAGGGTTACTACGAGCAGTACTTC. Translated: CASSLQGYYEQYF. The full variable domain, its missing parts supplied by reference TRBV13 and TRBJ2-7, is AAGVIQSPRHLIKEKRETATLKCYPIPRHDTVYWYQQGPGQDPQFLISFYEKMQSDKGSIPDRFSAQQFSDYHSELNMSSLELGDSALYFCASSLQGYYEQYFGPGTRLTVT.

The chain links TRBV28 to TRBJ2-7; D gene uncertain. Trimming stripped 5 bases from V and 1 base from J, with 9 bases between. The CDR3 is 13 residues long. Germline V gene data show CDR1 as MDHEN and CDR2 as SYDVKM. CDR3 DNA: TGTGCCAGCAGTCCCCATCGGTCCTACGAGCAGTACTTC. This encodes CASSPHRSYEQYF. Combining the CDR3 with reference TRBV28 and TRBJ2-7 gives the whole variable domain DVKVTQSSRYLVKRTGEKVFLECVQDMDHENMFWYRQDPGLGLRLIYFSYDVKMKEKGDIPEGYSVSREKKERFSLILESASTNQTSMYLCASSPHRSYEQYFGPGTRLTVT.

The rearrangement joins TRBV10-3 to TRBJ2-1; TRBD2 agrees at 14 bases. Germline V CDR1 and CDR2: ENHRY, SYGVKD. Germline trimming cut 0 bases from V and 3 bases from J; bases unmatched to any gene: 4. The CDR3 loop spans 18 amino acids. The CDR3 nucleotides read TGTGCCATCAGTGAGTCATTGACTAGCGGGAGGGGCTACAATGAGCAGTTCTTC. It codes for CAISESLTSGRGYNEQFF.

The V gene is TRBV9, the J gene TRBJ2-2, with TRBD1 matching over 9 bases. J was trimmed by 1 base and V by 4 bases; bases with no gene match: 8. The CDR3 is 17 residues long. CDR1 is SGDLS and CDR2 is YYNGEE in the germline V gene. CDR3 loop: CASSPRTGEGNTGELFF. In DNA, the CDR3 is TGTGCCAGCAGCCCCCGGACAGGGGAGGGGAACACCGGGGAGCTGTTTTTT.

The CDR3 sequence: CASSQGDEQYF. CDR3 sequence (DNA): TGTGCCAGCAGCCAGGGAGACGAGCAGTACTTC. The chain combines TRBV5-4 with TRBJ2-7, with D possibly called TRBD1 or TRBD2 (5 bases each). The CDR3 loop spans 11 amino acids. The germline V gene encodes CDR1 SGHNT and CDR2 YYREEE (reference sequence). V gave up 4 bases and J gave up 5 bases, with 7 bases separating them.

This clone was detected only a few times. The V and J genes are TRBV18 and TRBJ1-1; 9 nucleotides align to TRBD1. The V gene end was trimmed by 6 bases and the J gene end by 7 bases; junction bases not matched to a gene: 12. This CDR3 comprises 15 residues. Germline lookup yields CDR1 KGHSH and CDR2 LQKENI. As DNA, the CDR3 is TGTGCCAGCTCGCGAAACAGGGGGCAATCGGTTGAAGCTTTCTTT. It is translated as CASSRNRGQSVEAFF.

This rearrangement joins TRBV19 to TRBJ1-1, with 10 bases that match TRBD1. The CDR3 totals 13 residues. The V gene's germline CDR1 is LNHDA and CDR2 SQIVND (reference sequence). V lost 6 bases, J lost 5 bases, and 3 bases stayed unmatched. The CDR3 loop is CASRRTGGTEAFF. DNA for the CDR3: TGTGCCAGTAGGAGGACAGGGGGAACTGAAGCTTTCTTT.

The chain carries TRBV27 and TRBJ2-1, with D perhaps assigned TRBD1 or TRBD2 (6 bases each). Germline V gene sequence: CDR1 MNHEY, CDR2 SMNVEV (reference sequence). The V gene lost 6 bases and the J gene lost 7 bases, with 10 bases spanning the gap. The CDR3 contains 12 residues. The CDR3: CASREGGNEQFF. The CDR3 DNA sequence: TGTGCCAGCAGAGAGGGGGGAAATGAGCAGTTCTTC.

The genes are TRBV9 and TRBJ2-1; D possibly uses TRBD1 or TRBD2 (5 bases each). CDR3 length: 12 amino acids. The ends were cut back, 3 bases at V and 4 bases at J, with 5 bases in the middle. CDR1 SGDLS and CDR2 YYNGEE come from the germline V gene. The CDR3 nucleotides are TGTGCCAGCAGCGGGGGGTACAATGAGCAGTTCTTC. Translation gives CASSGGYNEQFF.

The J gene is TRBJ2-7, the V gene TRBV19, with 7 positions matching TRBD2. The CDR3 loop spans 13 amino acids. Germline-derived CDR1 and CDR2 are LNHDA and SQIVND (reference sequence). V lost 5 bases, J lost 2 bases, and 3 bases stayed unmatched. CDR3 in amino acids: CASSRGEAYEQYF. As DNA, the CDR3 is TGTGCCAGTAGTCGGGGGGAAGCCTACGAGCAGTACTTC.

The rearrangement joins TRBV11-2 to TRBJ2-1; 7 bases agree with TRBD2. CDR1 is SGHAT, CDR2 FQNNGV, per germline. J gave up 9 bases and V 1 base, and 3 bases lay outside the gene matches. The CDR3 spans 13 residues. The CDR3 spells CASSLGGGFEQFF. The CDR3 DNA is TGTGCCAGCAGCTTAGGGGGGGGTTTTGAGCAGTTCTTC.

The V call is TRBV5-6, the J call TRBJ2-7; D is possibly TRBD1 or TRBD2 (5 bases each). With 0 bases removed from V and 6 bases from J, the gap between germline ends came to 16 bases. Germline CDR1 SGHDT, CDR2 YYEEEE. This CDR3 has 15 amino acids. As DNA, the CDR3 is TGTGCCAGCAGCTTGGGGGACGGAACCTTCCTCGAGCAGTACTTC. The encoded protein is CASSLGDGTFLEQYF.

This chain links TRBV10-3 with TRBJ2-7; D possibly corresponds to TRBD1 (5 bases). The CDR3 has 14 residues. CDR1 and CDR2 (germline): ENHRY, SYGVKD. The V end lost 0 bases, the J end lost 2 bases, and 8 bases lay between the germline ends. The CDR3 sequence is CAISESGPAYEQYF. CDR3 coding DNA: TGTGCCATCAGTGAGTCGGGGCCCGCCTACGAGCAGTACTTC.

As regards this clone: Other DNA sequences from this sample encode an identical CDR3 as well. The CDR3 reads CASSLGANTGELFF. DNA for the CDR3: TGTGCCAGCAGTTTGGGTGCGAACACCGGGGAGCTGTTTTTT. V and J are TRBV27 and TRBJ2-2, with D unresolved. The CDR3 spans 14 residues. V lost 3 bases and J lost 0, with 5 bases in between. Germline-derived CDR1 and CDR2 are MNHEY and SMNVEV (reference sequence).

The CDR3 loop is CASSPGLAGTSYNEQFF. CDR3 in DNA: TGTGCCAGCAGCCCAGGGCTAGCGGGAACCTCCTACAATGAGCAGTTCTTC. This chain connects TRBV28 to TRBJ2-1; 9 nucleotides match TRBD2. This CDR3 spans 17 amino acids. Per the germline V gene, CDR1 is MDHEN and CDR2 is SYDVKM. V shed 6 bases, J shed 0 bases, and the junction held 9 bases outside the gene matches.

The V and J genes are TRBV9 and TRBJ1-2; 7 bases line up with TRBD1. The CDR3 covers 13 residues. Germline assignment: CDR1 SGDLS and CDR2 YYNGEE. Trimming cost V 4 bases and J 8 bases; bases outside gene matches: 8. CDR3 residues: CASSPTGEGGYTF. CDR3 DNA sequence: TGTGCCAGCAGCCCAACAGGGGAGGGGGGCTACACCTTC.